This record looks at one TCR beta chain sequence and its context. These data originate in a study of blood T cell repertoires in COVID-19. On the study more broadly: T cells, B-cell-depleted T cells, or PBMCs supplied cDNA or gDNA.

Measured with immunoSEQ multiplex PCR; TCRdb has only the in-frame clones, and not every one. The table includes approximately 70,000 clones, 82% detected once. The length of the CDR3 is 15 residues. Germline V gives CDR1 LNHDA, CDR2 SQIVND (reference sequence). V was clipped by 3 bases and J by 3 bases, with 11 bases between them. The TCR comes from a woman older than 75 with acute or convalescent COVID-19. Material: peripheral blood. This chain uses TRBV19 with TRBJ2-2; the D gene is possibly TRBD1 (7 bases). As DNA, the CDR3 is TGTGCCAGTAGTATCAGGGGGACTTACACCGGGGAGCTGTTTTTT. The encoded protein is CASSIRGTYTGELFF.